A single T cell receptor (beta chain) is shown here with its context. With random hexamers, reverse transcription was performed on roughly 0.5 to 1 ug of RNA. TCRdb re-called the immunoSEQ multiplex PCR reads with MiXCR, one entry per CDR3 protein. This table has approximately 150,000 distinct CDR3 sequences, 80% to 95% appearing once. It was treatment-naive patients with stable or active relapsing-remitting disease who made up the multiple sclerosis controls. This sample is drawn from a study of CD8 T cells in Susac syndrome. Germline CDR1 reads MGHDK; CDR2 reads SYGVNS. CDR3 length: 14 amino acids. The V end was cut by 3 bases, the J end by 1 base, with 7 bases between.

The sequenced sample consisted of CD4+ T cells from PBMCs. The sequence came from a human donor with multiple sclerosis. The chain employs TRBV25-1 and TRBJ2-4; D remains unclear. CDR3 sequence reads: CASSESGAKNIQYF. As DNA, the CDR3 is TGTGCCAGCAGTGAGTCGGGCGCCAAAAACATTCAGTACTTC. The whole variable domain, filled in from reference TRBV25-1 and TRBJ2-4, reads EADIYQTPRYLVIGTGKKITLECSQTMGHDKMYWYQQDPGMELHLIHYSYGVNSTEKGDLSSESTVSRIRTEHFPLTLESARPSHTSQYLCASSESGAKNIQYFGAGTRLSVL.